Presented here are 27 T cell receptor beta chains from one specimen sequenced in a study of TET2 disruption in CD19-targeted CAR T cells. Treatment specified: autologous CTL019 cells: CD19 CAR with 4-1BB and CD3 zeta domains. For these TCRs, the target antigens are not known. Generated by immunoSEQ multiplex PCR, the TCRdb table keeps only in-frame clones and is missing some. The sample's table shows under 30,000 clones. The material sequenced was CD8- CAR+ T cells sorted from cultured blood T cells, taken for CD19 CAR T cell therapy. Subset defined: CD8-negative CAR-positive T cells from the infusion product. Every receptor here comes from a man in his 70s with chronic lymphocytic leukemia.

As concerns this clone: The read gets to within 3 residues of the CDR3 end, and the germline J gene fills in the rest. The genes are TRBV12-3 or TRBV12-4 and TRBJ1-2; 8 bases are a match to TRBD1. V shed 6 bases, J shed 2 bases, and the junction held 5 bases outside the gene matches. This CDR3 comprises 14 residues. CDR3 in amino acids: CASRDGQGNYGYTF. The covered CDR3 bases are TGTGCCAGCAGGGACGGACAGGGCAACTATGGC.

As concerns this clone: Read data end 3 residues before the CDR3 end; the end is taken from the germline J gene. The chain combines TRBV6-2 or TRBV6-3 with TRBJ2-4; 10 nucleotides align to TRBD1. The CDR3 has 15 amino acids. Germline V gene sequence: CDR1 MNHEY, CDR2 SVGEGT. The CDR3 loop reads CASSIRGQGNYGQYF. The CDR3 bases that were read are TGTGCCAGCAGTATCCGGGGACAGGGGAACTATGGT.

The part of the CDR3 DNA that was read is TGTGCCAGCAGTTTCGTGGAGGGCTCCTCCTACGAG. Translation gives CASSFVEGSSYE. The entire CDR3 protein is CASSFVEGSSYEQYF. The V call is TRBV12-3 or TRBV12-4, the J call TRBJ2-7; tentative D call: TRBD2 (6 bases). Read coverage stops 3 residues before the CDR3 terminus; the germline J gene supplies the remainder. The CDR3 is 15 residues long. Trimming removed 3 bases from V and 0 bases from J, with 12 bases in between.

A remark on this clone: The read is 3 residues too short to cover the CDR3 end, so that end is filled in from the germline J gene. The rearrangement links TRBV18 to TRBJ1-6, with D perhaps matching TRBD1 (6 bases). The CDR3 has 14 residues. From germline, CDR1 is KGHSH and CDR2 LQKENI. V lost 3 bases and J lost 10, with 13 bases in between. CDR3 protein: CASSPAQGKSPLHF. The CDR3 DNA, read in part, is TGTGCCAGCTCACCTGCCCAGGGGAAATCACCC. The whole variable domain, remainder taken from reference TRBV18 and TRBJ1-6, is NAGVMQNPRHLVRRRGQEARLRCSPMKGHSHVYWYRQLPEEGLKFMVYLQKENIIDESGMPKERFSAEFPKEGPSILRIQQVVRGDSAAYFCASSPAQGKSPLHFGNGTRLTVT.

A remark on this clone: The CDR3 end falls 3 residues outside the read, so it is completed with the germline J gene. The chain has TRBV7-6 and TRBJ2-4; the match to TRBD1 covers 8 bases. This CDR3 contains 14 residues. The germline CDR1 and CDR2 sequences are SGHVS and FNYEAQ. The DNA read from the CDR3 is TGTGCCAGCAGCCCAGGGGGCGATCAAGAGACT. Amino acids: CASSPGGDQET. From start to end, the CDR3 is CASSPGGDQETQYF. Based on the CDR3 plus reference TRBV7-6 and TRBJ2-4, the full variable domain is GAGVSQSPRYKVTKRGQDVALRCDPISGHVSLYWYRQALGQGPEFLTYFNYEAQQDKSGLPNDRFSAERPEGSISTLTIQRTEQRDSAMYRCASSPGGDQETQYFGAGTRLSVL.

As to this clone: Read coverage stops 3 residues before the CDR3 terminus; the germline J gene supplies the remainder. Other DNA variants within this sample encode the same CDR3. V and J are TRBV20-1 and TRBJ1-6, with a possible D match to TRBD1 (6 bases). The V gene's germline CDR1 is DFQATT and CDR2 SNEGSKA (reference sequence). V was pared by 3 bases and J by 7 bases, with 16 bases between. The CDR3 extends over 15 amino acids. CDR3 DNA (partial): TGCAGTGCTAGGGAGACAGGCGGCAGGAATTCACCC. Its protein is CSARETGGRNSP. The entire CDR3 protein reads CSARETGGRNSPLHF.

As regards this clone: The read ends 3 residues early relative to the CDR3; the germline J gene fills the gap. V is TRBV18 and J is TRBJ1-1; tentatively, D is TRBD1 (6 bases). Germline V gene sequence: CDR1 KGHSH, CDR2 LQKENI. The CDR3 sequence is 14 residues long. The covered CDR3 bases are TGTGCCAGCTCACCAGCGGAAGGGGGAGCAGGG. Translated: CASSPAEGGAG. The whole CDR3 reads CASSPAEGGAGAFF.

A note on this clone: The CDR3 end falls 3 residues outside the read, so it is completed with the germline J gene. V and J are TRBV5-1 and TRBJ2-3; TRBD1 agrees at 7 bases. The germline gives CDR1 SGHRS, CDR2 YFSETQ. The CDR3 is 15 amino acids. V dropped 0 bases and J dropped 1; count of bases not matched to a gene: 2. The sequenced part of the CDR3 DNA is TGCGCCAGCAGCTTGGGTGGACAGGGCACAGATACG. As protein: CASSLGGQGTDT. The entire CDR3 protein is CASSLGGQGTDTQYF. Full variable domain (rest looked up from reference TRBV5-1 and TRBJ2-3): KAGVTQTPRYLIKTRGQQVTLSCSPISGHRSVSWYQQTPGQGLQFLFEYFSETQRNKGNFPGRFSGRQFSNSRSEMNVSTLELGDSALYLCASSLGGQGTDTQYFGPGTRLTVL.

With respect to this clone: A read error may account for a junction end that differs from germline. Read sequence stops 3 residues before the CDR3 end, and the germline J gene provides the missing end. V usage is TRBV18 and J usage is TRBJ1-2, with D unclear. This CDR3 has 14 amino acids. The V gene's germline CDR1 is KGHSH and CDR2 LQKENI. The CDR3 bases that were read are TGTGCCGGCTCACCTTTCGGGTCCTACAATGAC. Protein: CAGSPFGSYND. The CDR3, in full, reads CAGSPFGSYNDYTF.

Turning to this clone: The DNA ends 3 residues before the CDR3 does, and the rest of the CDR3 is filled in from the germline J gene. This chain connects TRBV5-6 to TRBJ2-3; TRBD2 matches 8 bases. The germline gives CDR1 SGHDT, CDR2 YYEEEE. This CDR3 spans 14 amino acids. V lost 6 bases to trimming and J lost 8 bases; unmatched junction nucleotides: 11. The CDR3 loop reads CASTFRGGGGTQYF. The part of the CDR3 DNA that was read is TGTGCCAGCACCTTCCGGGGGGGAGGGGGTACG.

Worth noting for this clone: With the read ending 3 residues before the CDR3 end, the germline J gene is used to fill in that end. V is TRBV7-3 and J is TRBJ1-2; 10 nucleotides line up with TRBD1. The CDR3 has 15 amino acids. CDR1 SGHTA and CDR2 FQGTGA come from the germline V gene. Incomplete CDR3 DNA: TGTGCCAGCAGCTTAACGGGACAGGGGAGAGATACC. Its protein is CASSLTGQGRDT. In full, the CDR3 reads CASSLTGQGRDTYTF.

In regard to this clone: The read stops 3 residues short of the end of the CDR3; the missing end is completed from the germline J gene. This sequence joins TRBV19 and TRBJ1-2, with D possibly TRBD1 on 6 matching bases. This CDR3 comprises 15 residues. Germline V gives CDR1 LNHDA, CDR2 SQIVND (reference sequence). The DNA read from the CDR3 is TGTGCCAGTAGTAATCGCGGGGGGGCATCAGATACC. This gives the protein CASSNRGGASDT. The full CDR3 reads CASSNRGGASDTYTF.

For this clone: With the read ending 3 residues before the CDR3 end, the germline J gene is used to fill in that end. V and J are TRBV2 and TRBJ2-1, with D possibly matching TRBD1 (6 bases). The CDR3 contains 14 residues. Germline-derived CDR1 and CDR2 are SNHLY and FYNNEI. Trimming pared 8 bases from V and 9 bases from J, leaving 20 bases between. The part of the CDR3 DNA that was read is TGTGCCAGCGCCCGACAGGCCATCGAGGGTGAG. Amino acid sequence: CASARQAIEGE. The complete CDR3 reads CASARQAIEGEQFF.

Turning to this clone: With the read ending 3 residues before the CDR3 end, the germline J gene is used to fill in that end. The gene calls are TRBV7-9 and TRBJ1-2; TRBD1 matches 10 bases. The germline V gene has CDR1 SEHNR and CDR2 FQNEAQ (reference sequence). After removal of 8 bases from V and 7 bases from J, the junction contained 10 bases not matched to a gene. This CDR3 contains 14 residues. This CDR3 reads CASGAGTGDSGYTF. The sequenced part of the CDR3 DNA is TGTGCCAGCGGCGCAGGGACAGGGGATTCTGGC.

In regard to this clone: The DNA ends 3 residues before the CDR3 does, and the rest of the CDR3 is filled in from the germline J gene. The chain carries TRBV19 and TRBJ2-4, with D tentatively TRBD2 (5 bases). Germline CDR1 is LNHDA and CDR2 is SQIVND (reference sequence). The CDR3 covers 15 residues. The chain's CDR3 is CASSPLPWVDYGQYF. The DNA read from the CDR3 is TGTGCCAGTAGTCCCTTACCGTGGGTTGACTATGGT.

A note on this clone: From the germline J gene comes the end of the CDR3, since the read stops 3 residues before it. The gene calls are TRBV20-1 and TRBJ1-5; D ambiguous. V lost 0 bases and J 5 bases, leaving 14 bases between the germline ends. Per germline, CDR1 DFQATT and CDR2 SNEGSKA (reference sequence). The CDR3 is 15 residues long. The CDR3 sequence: CSAREGLTIDQPQHF. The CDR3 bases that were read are TGCAGTGCTAGAGAGGGCCTTACAATAGATCAGCCC.

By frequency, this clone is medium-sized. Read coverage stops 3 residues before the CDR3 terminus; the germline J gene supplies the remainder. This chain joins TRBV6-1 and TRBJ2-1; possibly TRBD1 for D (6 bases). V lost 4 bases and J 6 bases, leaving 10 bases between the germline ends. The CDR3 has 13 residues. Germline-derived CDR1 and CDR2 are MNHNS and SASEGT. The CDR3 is CASSATGFNEQFF. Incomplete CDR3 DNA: TGTGCCAGCAGTGCGACAGGATTCAATGAG.

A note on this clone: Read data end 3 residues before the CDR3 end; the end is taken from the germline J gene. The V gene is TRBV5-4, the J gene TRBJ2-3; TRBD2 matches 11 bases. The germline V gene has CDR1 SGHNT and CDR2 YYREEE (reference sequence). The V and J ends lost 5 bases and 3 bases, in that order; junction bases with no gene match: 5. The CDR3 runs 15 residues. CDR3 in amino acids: CASRTSGGRTDTQYF. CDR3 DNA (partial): TGTGCCAGCAGAACTAGCGGGGGTCGAACAGATACG.

CDR3 sequence reads: CASSFGQGLEAFF. The covered CDR3 bases are TGTGCCAGCAGCTTCGGACAGGGTCTTGAA. The chain joins TRBV7-8 to TRBJ1-1, with 8 positions matching TRBD1. The CDR3 end is not reached by the read, which stops 3 residues before it; the germline J gene fills it in. Germline V gene lookup returns CDR1 SGHVS and CDR2 FQNEAQ. CDR3 length equals 13 residues. With 3 bases clipped from V and 7 bases from J, the junction kept 4 bases outside the gene matches.

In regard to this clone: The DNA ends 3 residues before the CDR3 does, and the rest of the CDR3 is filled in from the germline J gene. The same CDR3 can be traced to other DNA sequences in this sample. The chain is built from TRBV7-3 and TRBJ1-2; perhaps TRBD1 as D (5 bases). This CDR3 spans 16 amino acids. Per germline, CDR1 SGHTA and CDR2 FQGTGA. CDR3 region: CASSLTGGSSYNDYTF. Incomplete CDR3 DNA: TGTGCCAGCAGCTTAACCGGGGGGAGCTCCTACAATGAC.

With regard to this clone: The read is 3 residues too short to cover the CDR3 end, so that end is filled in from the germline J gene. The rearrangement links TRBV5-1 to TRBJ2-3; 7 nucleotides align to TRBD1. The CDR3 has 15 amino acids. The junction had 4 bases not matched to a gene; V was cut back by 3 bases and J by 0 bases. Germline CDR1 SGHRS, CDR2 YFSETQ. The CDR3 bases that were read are TGCGCCAGCAGCTCGACAGGGCTAAGCACAGATACG. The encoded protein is CASSSTGLSTDT. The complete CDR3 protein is CASSSTGLSTDTQYF.

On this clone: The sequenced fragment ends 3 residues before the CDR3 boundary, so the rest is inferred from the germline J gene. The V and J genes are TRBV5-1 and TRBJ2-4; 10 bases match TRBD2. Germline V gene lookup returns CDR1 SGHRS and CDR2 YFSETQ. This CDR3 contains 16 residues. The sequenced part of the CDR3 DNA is TGCGCCAGCAGCTCCTCGTGGCTAGCGGGGGTGGAGACT. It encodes CASSSSWLAGVET. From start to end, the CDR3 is CASSSSWLAGVETQYF.

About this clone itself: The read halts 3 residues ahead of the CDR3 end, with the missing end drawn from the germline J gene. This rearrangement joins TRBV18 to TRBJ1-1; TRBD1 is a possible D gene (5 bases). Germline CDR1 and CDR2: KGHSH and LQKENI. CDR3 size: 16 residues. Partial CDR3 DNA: TGTGCCAGCTCACCAGTGGCTAGCGGGACCCAAGAGACC. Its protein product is CASSPVASGTQET. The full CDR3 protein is CASSPVASGTQETAFF.

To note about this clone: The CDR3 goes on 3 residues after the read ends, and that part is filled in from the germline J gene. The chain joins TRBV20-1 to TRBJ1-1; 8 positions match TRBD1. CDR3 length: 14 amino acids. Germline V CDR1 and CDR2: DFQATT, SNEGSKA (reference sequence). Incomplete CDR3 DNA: TGCAGTGCCGTTGGACAGGGTAGCACAGATACG. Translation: CSAVGQGSTDT. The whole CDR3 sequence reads CSAVGQGSTDTAFF.

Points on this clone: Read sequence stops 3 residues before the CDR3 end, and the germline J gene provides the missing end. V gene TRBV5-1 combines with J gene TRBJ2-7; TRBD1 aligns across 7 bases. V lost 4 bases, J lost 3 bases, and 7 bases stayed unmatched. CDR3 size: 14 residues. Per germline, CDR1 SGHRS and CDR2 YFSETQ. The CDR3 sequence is CASSPGQVLYEQYF. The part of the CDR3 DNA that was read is TGCGCCAGCAGCCCAGGACAGGTGCTCTACGAG.

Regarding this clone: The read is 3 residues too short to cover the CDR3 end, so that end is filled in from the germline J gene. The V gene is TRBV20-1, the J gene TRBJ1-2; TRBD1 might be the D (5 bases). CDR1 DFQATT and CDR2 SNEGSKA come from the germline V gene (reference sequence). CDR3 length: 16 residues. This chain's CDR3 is CSASAFGAGGSNDYTF. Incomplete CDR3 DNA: TGCAGTGCTAGCGCCTTTGGGGCGGGGGGAAGCAATGAC.

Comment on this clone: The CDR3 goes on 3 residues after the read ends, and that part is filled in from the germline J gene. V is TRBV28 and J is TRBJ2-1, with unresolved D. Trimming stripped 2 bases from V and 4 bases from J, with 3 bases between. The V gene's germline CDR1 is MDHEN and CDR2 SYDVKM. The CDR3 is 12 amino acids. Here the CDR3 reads CASSLPYNEQFF. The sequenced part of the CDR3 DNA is TGTGCCAGCAGTTTACCTTACAATGAG.